These T cell receptor beta chains were read from a single sample in a study of prognosis after radiotherapy for stage I lung cancer. TCRdb independently ran MiXCR on the multiplex PCR reads; one entry per CDR3 protein. The top ten clones hold 33% of a sample with approximately 20,000 distinct CDR3 sequences, around 45% of them seen once. This sample comprised PBMCs, obtained before or after stereotactic body radiation therapy (not recorded which). The source is a donor aged 50 or older with non-small cell lung cancer. Each CDR3 is given with its conserved first and last residue. A D gene is named only where the DNA matches it firmly. Clone size is shown for a subset of rows, as once, few, many or a class of expanded clone.

j_call | clone_size | v_call | d_call | cdr3_nt | cdr3_aa
TRBJ2-1 | few | TRBV6-2/TRBV6-3 | TRBD1 | TGTGCCAGCCAACCGGGACAGGCAAACAATGAGCAGTTCTTC | CASQPGQANNEQFF
TRBJ2-7 | medium-sized | TRBV6-2/TRBV6-3 | - | TGTGCCAGCACCCGCGAAGGACGGCTATACGAGCAGTACTTC | CASTREGRLYEQYF
TRBJ1-1 | - | TRBV28 | - | TGTGCCAGCAGTTTACCCGAACTTGGGTTCACTGAAGCTTTCTTT | CASSLPELGFTEAFF
TRBJ2-7 | - | TRBV6-5 | - | TGTGCCAGCAGTTACGTCACTGACAGTCTTTACGAGCAGTACTTC | CASSYVTDSLYEQYF
TRBJ1-2 | medium-sized | TRBV5-1 | - | TGCGCCAGCAGCTCGGGACGGAACTATGGCTACACCTTC | CASSSGRNYGYTF
TRBJ1-5 | many | TRBV29-1 | - | TGCAGCGTTGGAGGGGGGGTAGGGAATCAGCCCCAGCATTTT | CSVGGGVGNQPQHF
TRBJ2-2 | many | TRBV19 | - | TGTGCCAGTAGTAACACCGGGGAGCTGTTTTTT | CASSNTGELFF
TRBJ1-5 | - | TRBV6-1 | - | TGTGCCAGCAGACCAGCACAGGGAAGAGGACGAAATCAGACCCAGCATTTT | CASRPAQGRGRNQTQHF
TRBJ1-6 | many | TRBV4-3 | - | TGCGCCAGCAGCCCCACCCCCCATAATTATAATTCACCCCTCCACTTT | CASSPTPHNYNSPLHF
TRBJ2-2 | many | TRBV3-1 | - | TGTGCCAGCAGCCAAGATCAGGCCCTATTAAACACCGGGGAGCTGTTTTTT | CASSQDQALLNTGELFF
TRBJ2-7 | - | TRBV4-3 | - | TGCGCCAGCAGCCAAGAAGGGTCCAGGATCGCGAGAGAGCAGTGCTTC | CASSQEGSRIAREQCF
TRBJ2-7 | once | TRBV7-9 | TRBD2 | TGTGCCAGCAGCGACGACTTGCGGGGGAGCTCCTACGAGCAGTACTTC | CASSDDLRGSSYEQYF
TRBJ2-7 | - | TRBV14 | - | TGTGCCAGCAGCCAAGAAGGCTGCAAAGCCTACGAGCAGTACTTC | CASSQEGCKAYEQYF
TRBJ1-2 | - | TRBV7-2 | TRBD1 | TGTGCCAGCAGCTTGCCCCAGGGGGCGGGTGGCTACACCTTC | CASSLPQGAGGYTF
TRBJ2-1 | - | TRBV7-2 | TRBD1 | TGTGCCAGCAGCTTGGTGGGGACAGGGGGCTACAATGAGCAGTTCTTC | CASSLVGTGGYNEQFF
TRBJ1-2 | few | TRBV28 | - | TGTGCCAGCGGCCAGGGGAGACTATATGGCTACACCTTC | CASGQGRLYGYTF
TRBJ1-2 | - | TRBV10-3 | - | TGTGCCATCGGGGCCGGACGAAACTATGGCTACACCTTC | CAIGAGRNYGYTF
TRBJ1-1 | many | TRBV2 | - | TGTGCCAGCAGTTACTCGAACAATCACAGGGATCCACTCGAAGCTTTCTTT | CASSYSNNHRDPLEAFF
TRBJ1-2 | - | TRBV6-1 | TRBD1 | TGTGCCAGCAGTGAAGCAGCCGACAGGGGGCTGTTTACCTTC | CASSEAADRGLFTF
TRBJ2-3 | many | TRBV9 | - | TGTGCCAGCAGCGTAGTCCAAGTCACAGATACGCAGTATTTT | CASSVVQVTDTQYF
TRBJ2-3 | - | TRBV9 | TRBD2 | TGTGCCAGCAGCATGACCACTAGCGGGGGTGGGGATACGCAGTATTTT | CASSMTTSGGGDTQYF
TRBJ2-3 | - | TRBV11-2 | - | TGTGCCAGCAGCTTAGGCGTGGAACAGTTCACAGATACGCAGTATTTT | CASSLGVEQFTDTQYF
TRBJ2-3 | many | TRBV3-1 | TRBD2 | TGTGCCAGCAGCCAAATGGGGGACCGAACTAGCGGCACAGATACGCAGTATTTT | CASSQMGDRTSGTDTQYF
TRBJ2-7 | - | TRBV7-9 | TRBD1 | TGTGCCAGCATCCTGGACGACAGGGGGCGGTACGAGCAGTACTTC | CASILDDRGRYEQYF
TRBJ2-3 | many | TRBV19 | TRBD1 | TGTGCCAGTAACTCAGGACAGGGTGTCTCATGGCCCCAGTATTTT | CASNSGQGVSWPQYF
TRBJ1-1 | many | TRBV2 | TRBD1 | TGTGCCAGCAGTGTACAGGGGGTAGACACTGAAGCTTTCTTT | CASSVQGVDTEAFF
TRBJ2-7 | many | TRBV4-2 | - | TGTGCCAGCAGCCAGGATCTAAATAGCGGTGGGTTCGGTTGGGAGCAGTACTTC | CASSQDLNSGGFGWEQYF
TRBJ1-1 | - | TRBV2 | TRBD1 | TGTGCCAGCAGGGGGACAGCGAACACTGAAGCTTTCTTT | CASRGTANTEAFF
TRBJ2-2 | many | TRBV18 | TRBD2 | TGTGCCAGCTTTTCTAGCGGGATGAACACCGGGGAGCTGTTTTTT | CASFSSGMNTGELFF
TRBJ2-7 | many | TRBV7-2 | TRBD1 | TGTGCCAGCAGCTTAGGGGGGACAGGAAGCTACGAGCAGTACTTC | CASSLGGTGSYEQYF
TRBJ2-1 | many | TRBV20-1 | - | TGCAGTGCTAGTTCTCGGCGGGACTCCTACAATGAGCAGTTCTTC | CSASSRRDSYNEQFF
TRBJ2-3 | many | TRBV28 | - | TGTGCCAGCAAACCTAGCACAGATACGCAGTATTTT | CASKPSTDTQYF
TRBJ1-6 | - | TRBV6-1 | TRBD1 | TGTGCCAGCAGTGCTGAACAGGGGCTTGGGCCCCTCCACTTT | CASSAEQGLGPLHF
TRBJ2-1 | - | TRBV6-5 | TRBD2 | TGTGCCAGCAGTTACAGGCGGGGGGGGGAGCAGTTCTTC | CASSYRRGGEQFF
TRBJ1-5 | - | TRBV6-5 | - | TGTGCCAGCAGTTACAAGGGCAGACTCCAGCATTTT | CASSYKGRLQHF
TRBJ2-5 | many | TRBV19 | - | TGTGCCAGTAGTATAGGAGCGGGCGGGCGAGAGACCCAGTACTTC | CASSIGAGGRETQYF
TRBJ2-1 | medium-sized | TRBV6-1 | - | TGTGCCAGCAGTGGGGGGCAGGACTCCTACAATGAGCAGTTCTTC | CASSGGQDSYNEQFF
TRBJ2-1 | many | TRBV27 | TRBD2 | TGTGCCAGCAGTTTAGGACTAGCGGGACCTATAGGGCAGTTCTTC | CASSLGLAGPIGQFF
TRBJ1-3 | many | TRBV7-3 | - | TGTGCCAGCAGCTTAGAGAGGGACCTCAGCTCTGGAAACACCATATATTTT | CASSLERDLSSGNTIYF
TRBJ2-1 | - | TRBV6-1 | - | TGTGCCAGCAGCCCAAGTGACGGGAGCTCCTACAATGAGCAGTTCTTC | CASSPSDGSSYNEQFF
TRBJ2-7 | many | TRBV4-2 | - | TGTGCCAGCAGCCAAAGACGGGACGGCGTATTTGGGGAGCAGTACTTC | CASSQRRDGVFGEQYF
TRBJ2-3 | once | TRBV10-3 | TRBD1 | TGTGCCATCAGACCCTTGACAGGGGAGGTCACAGATACTCAGTATTTT | CAIRPLTGEVTDTQYF
TRBJ1-1 | once | TRBV18 | - | TGTGCCAGCTCACCAGAGCAGGGCATCACTGAAGCTTTCTTT | CASSPEQGITEAFF
TRBJ2-3 | - | TRBV6-1 | - | TGTGCCAGCAGTGAATTCAATGAGGGGTCCACAGATACGCAGTATTTT | CASSEFNEGSTDTQYF
TRBJ2-3 | medium-sized | TRBV6-5 | TRBD1 | TGTGCCAGCAGACTACAGGGGGCGGGAGATACGCAGTATTTT | CASRLQGAGDTQYF
TRBJ1-4 | many | TRBV27 | - | TGTGCCAGCAGGACCGGCAGGACAGCTAATGAAAAACTGTTTTTT | CASRTGRTANEKLFF
TRBJ2-1 | - | TRBV7-3 | - | TGTGCCAGCATCTTAAGGGTTCACGATTACAATGAGCAGTTCTTC | CASILRVHDYNEQFF
TRBJ1-2 | many | TRBV28 | - | TGTGCCAGCAGAACGGGACTTTTGGGTGGCTACACCTTC | CASRTGLLGGYTF
TRBJ1-2 | - | TRBV6-1 | - | TGTGCCAGCAGTGGGGGCCTGGGGGGCTACACCTTC | CASSGGLGGYTF
TRBJ2-7 | many | TRBV12-3/TRBV12-4 | TRBD2 | TGTGCCAGCAGGTCGGGGGGCCGCGGGGGGGCCCACGAGCAGTACTTC | CASRSGGRGGAHEQYF
TRBJ1-3 | few | TRBV10-2 | - | TGCGCCAGCAGTGAGCTGACTGGAAACACCATATATTTT | CASSELTGNTIYF
TRBJ2-1 | few | TRBV6-1 | - | TGTGCCAGCAGTGAAGCTGGGGGGGGCCAATTCTTC | CASSEAGGGQFF
TRBJ2-7 | many | TRBV3-1 | TRBD2 | TGTGCCAGCAGCCAAGAGTTTAGCGGGAGCAGAGGTGCCTACGAGCAGTACTTC | CASSQEFSGSRGAYEQYF
TRBJ1-1 | - | TRBV6-1 | - | TGTGCCAGCAGGCCGGGGTGGGGAGAGGAGGCTGAAGCTTTCTTT | CASRPGWGEEAEAFF